These 25 T cell receptor beta chains were sequenced from one sample in a study of naive and memory T cell subsets. Two oligonucleotides, mixed equimolar, formed the beta constant-region primer covering TRBC1 and TRBC2. MiXCR, applied by TCRdb to the UMI-ligation and nested PCR reads, yields one record per CDR3 protein. This sample carries tens of thousands of distinct CDR3 sequences, around 13% of them seen once, and the ten largest clones take 0.9% to 0.95%. Material for sequencing was central memory CD4+ T cells from blood. The receptors derive from a human donor in good health.

The DNA for the CDR3 is TGTGCCAGTAGGGACCAGACCGGGGAGCTGTTTTTT. Its protein is CASRDQTGELFF. This chain joins TRBV19 and TRBJ2-2; no firm D call. Trimming stripped 6 bases from V and 5 bases from J, with 7 bases between. The CDR3 loop spans 12 amino acids. Per the germline V gene, CDR1 is LNHDA and CDR2 is SQIVND (reference sequence).

The sample holds a few counts of this clonotype. The chain has TRBV6-1 and TRBJ2-3, with TRBD2 matching over 8 bases. Germline V gives CDR1 MNHNS, CDR2 SASEGT. This CDR3 region has 16 residues. V gave up 4 bases and J gave up 3 bases; unmatched junction bases: 9. CDR3 protein: CASSGGAGGPTDTQYF. The CDR3 coding sequence is TGTGCCAGCAGTGGAGGGGCGGGAGGACCTACAGATACGCAGTATTTT.

Many counts were recorded for this clonotype. CDR3 coding DNA: TGTGCCAGCAGTTTAGCGGGAGGGAACGAGCAGTACTTC. Its protein product is CASSLAGGNEQYF. V is TRBV12-3 or TRBV12-4 and J is TRBJ2-7; the match to TRBD2 covers 7 bases. CDR3 length: 13 amino acids. The V gene end was trimmed by 0 bases and the J gene end by 5 bases; junction bases not matched to a gene: 1.

This rearrangement joins TRBV27 to TRBJ1-1, with D possibly being TRBD1 (5 bases). The length of the CDR3 is 18 residues. Germline V gene data show CDR1 as MNHEY and CDR2 as SMNVEV (reference sequence). V lost 3 bases to trimming and J lost 1 base, with 21 bases between them. CDR3 in amino acids: CASSFRIYGGNRNTEAFF. CDR3 in DNA: TGTGCCAGCAGTTTTAGAATTTACGGGGGAAATCGGAACACTGAAGCTTTCTTT.

J is TRBJ2-7 and V is TRBV27, with a tentative D call TRBD2 (5 bases). The germline V gene encodes CDR1 MNHEY and CDR2 SMNVEV (reference sequence). The CDR3 length is 16 residues. V lost 6 bases to trimming and J lost 3 bases, with 21 bases between them. CDR3 sequence: CASRQRPKTNIYEQYF. The CDR3 DNA reads as TGTGCCAGCAGGCAGCGGCCCAAAACAAACATCTACGAGCAGTACTTC.

V is TRBV2 and J is TRBJ2-2; 10 positions match TRBD2. The CDR3 is 15 residues long. Losses at the gene ends were 6 bases for V and 4 bases for J; bases not matched to a gene: 5. Germline V gene lookup returns CDR1 SNHLY and CDR2 FYNNEI. This CDR3 reads CASSKREGRTGELFF. The CDR3, as DNA: TGTGCCAGCAGCAAGCGGGAGGGTCGCACCGGGGAGCTGTTTTTT.

The V call is TRBV7-9, the J call TRBJ2-1, with 10 bases that match TRBD2. The CDR3 is made up of 16 amino acids. The V segment lost 5 bases and the J segment 5 bases; nucleotides outside the gene matches: 9. Looked up from germline, CDR1 is SEHNR and CDR2 is FQNEAQ (reference sequence). The CDR3, as DNA: TGTGCCAGCAGCACCATTAGCGGGAGGTTCAACAATGAGCAGTTCTTC. This translates into CASSTISGRFNNEQFF.

In this sample, this clonotype turned up many times. The V call is TRBV20-1, the J call TRBJ2-5; D gene uncertain. The germline V gene has CDR1 DFQATT and CDR2 SNEGSKA (reference sequence). CDR3 length: 14 residues. V was trimmed by 3 bases and J by 2 bases, leaving 13 bases between them. CDR3 sequence (DNA): TGCAGTGCTAGGTCCCTAGTCGCTCAAGAGACCCAGTACTTC. It specifies CSARSLVAQETQYF.

This clonotype has a handful of counts. The genes are TRBV29-1 and TRBJ2-7; no firm D call. The CDR3 runs to 13 residues. The germline CDR1 and CDR2 sequences are SQVTM and ANQGSEA. V lost 5 bases to trimming and J lost 0 bases, with 11 bases between them. CDR3 in amino acids: CSVSVFHSYEQYF. The CDR3 DNA reads as TGCAGCGTTTCGGTATTCCACTCCTACGAGCAGTACTTC.

The J gene is TRBJ2-2, the V gene TRBV20-1; 8 nucleotides agree with TRBD1. This CDR3 is built from 14 residues. CDR1 DFQATT and CDR2 SNEGSKA come from the germline V gene (reference sequence). The V and J ends lost 5 bases and 4 bases, in that order; junction bases with no gene match: 6. The CDR3 DNA reads TGCAGTGCTCAGGGGGCACGGGCCACCGGGGAGCTGTTTTTT. Its translation is CSAQGARATGELFF.

This sequence joins TRBV18 and TRBJ1-2, with a tentative D call TRBD1 (5 bases). V lost 6 bases and J lost 4, with 15 bases in between. This CDR3 has 14 residues. The V gene's germline CDR1 is KGHSH and CDR2 LQKENI. CDR3 sequence: CASSPGRDLYGYTF. The CDR3 DNA follows: TGTGCCAGCTCCCCTGGCAGGGACCTCTATGGCTACACCTTC.

The V gene is TRBV2, the J gene TRBJ1-4; D is ambiguous. The germline gives CDR1 SNHLY, CDR2 FYNNEI. Between the trimmed V and J ends, which lost 8 bases and 2 bases, there was a span of 15 bases. This CDR3 has 15 residues. The CDR3 bases are TGTGCCAGCGGGAACAACGTCAGGACTAATGAAAAACTGTTTTTT. The encoded protein is CASGNNVRTNEKLFF. Combining the CDR3 with reference TRBV2 and TRBJ1-4 gives the whole variable domain EPEVTQTPSHQVTQMGQEVILRCVPISNHLYFYWYRQILGQKVEFLVSFYNNEISEKSEIFDDQFSVERPDGSNFTLKIRSTKLEDSAMYFCASGNNVRTNEKLFFGSGTQLSVL.

The V call is TRBV12-3 or TRBV12-4, the J call TRBJ2-2, with 12 bases matching TRBD2. The CDR3 runs to 15 residues. The ends lost 5 bases at V and 4 bases at J; junction bases unmatched: 2. CDR3 DNA: TGTGCCAGCAGTCCGGGACTAGCGGGCACCGGGGAGCTGTTTTTT. This encodes CASSPGLAGTGELFF.

This clonotype was seen only a few times. The chain joins TRBV7-2 to TRBJ1-5; D is uncertain. Trimming pared 6 bases from V and 11 bases from J, leaving 20 bases between. Germline V lookup: CDR1 SGHTA, CDR2 FQGNSA. The CDR3 loop spans 14 amino acids. The CDR3 DNA follows: TGTGCCAGCAGTCCCGCGCCAGGACGATGGGCCCAGCATTTT. It is translated as CASSPAPGRWAQHF.

This clonotype was seen more than once but under ten times. The chain couples TRBV6-4 to TRBJ2-2, with TRBD2 matching over 7 bases. V gave up 5 bases and J gave up 5 bases; unmatched junction bases: 5. Looked up from germline, CDR1 is MRHNA and CDR2 is SNTAGT. This CDR3 has 14 residues. The CDR3 DNA sequence: TGTGCCAGCAGTCGGGGGGACGCGACCGGGGAGCTGTTTTTT. This codes for CASSRGDATGELFF.

This clonotype was counted many times. The chain joins TRBV5-1 to TRBJ2-1, with 11 positions matching TRBD2. CDR3 length: 18 residues. Germline V CDR1 and CDR2: SGHRS, YFSETQ. After removal of 1 base from V and 5 bases from J, the junction contained 11 bases not matched to a gene. The CDR3 loop is CASSLFATSGSLNNEQFF. The CDR3 DNA follows: TGCGCCAGCAGCTTGTTCGCAACTAGCGGGAGTTTAAACAATGAGCAGTTCTTC.

This clonotype was observed a few times. This CDR3 reads CASGSPWGVREKLFF. The CDR3 DNA reads as TGTGCTAGTGGTTCCCCCTGGGGGGTTAGGGAAAAACTGTTTTTT. The gene calls are TRBV12-5 and TRBJ1-4; a possible D gene is TRBD1 (5 bases). Looked up from germline, CDR1 is LGHNT and CDR2 is FRNRAP. V was cut by 4 bases and J by 8 bases, with 17 bases left in between. The CDR3 has 15 residues.

This clonotype was seen ten or more times. The J gene is TRBJ2-7, the V gene TRBV20-1; TRBD1 matches 7 bases. This CDR3 is 13 amino acids long. CDR1 is DFQATT and CDR2 is SNEGSKA in the germline V gene (reference sequence). J lost 6 bases, V lost 6 bases, and 11 bases had no gene match. Here the CDR3 reads CSAKDRQGFEQYF. The CDR3 region has the DNA TGCAGTGCAAAGGACAGGCAAGGGTTCGAGCAGTACTTC.

There are a few counts of this clonotype. V gene TRBV18 combines with J gene TRBJ1-5; D is unclear. The V end was cut by 3 bases, the J end by 1 base, with 4 bases between. This CDR3 is built from 13 residues. Germline CDR1 and CDR2: KGHSH and LQKENI. The CDR3 DNA sequence: TGTGCCAGCTCACCCGACAGCAATCAGCCCCAGCATTTT. Protein product: CASSPDSNQPQHF.

The gene calls are TRBV11-2 and TRBJ2-1; 10 bases are shared with TRBD2. Trimming cost V 4 bases and J 6 bases; bases outside gene matches: 6. The CDR3 is 15 residues long. In germline, CDR1 is SGHAT, CDR2 FQNNGV. The CDR3: CASSSLAGFVNEQFF. The CDR3 DNA is TGTGCCAGCAGCTCACTAGCGGGATTTGTCAATGAGCAGTTCTTC. Using reference TRBV11-2 and TRBJ2-1 for the parts outside the CDR3, the full variable domain is EAGVAQSPRYKIIEKRQSVAFWCNPISGHATLYWYQQILGQGPKLLIQFQNNGVVDDSQLPKDRFSAERLKGVDSTLKIQPAKLEDSAVYLCASSSLAGFVNEQFFGPGTRLTVL.

This clonotype appeared many times. The V and J genes are TRBV20-1 and TRBJ2-2, with D hard to call. The CDR3 has 15 amino acids. With 3 bases removed from V and 1 base from J, the gap between germline ends came to 12 bases. CDR1 is DFQATT and CDR2 is SNEGSKA in the germline V gene (reference sequence). The CDR3 loop reads CSARESNVNTGELFF. The CDR3, as DNA: TGCAGTGCTAGGGAATCGAATGTGAACACCGGGGAGCTGTTTTTT.

This clonotype was seen a handful of times. The chain couples TRBV6-5 to TRBJ2-6, with TRBD1 matching 9 bases. The germline V gene has CDR1 MNHEY and CDR2 SVGAGI. The J segment lost 0 bases and the V segment lost 7 bases, leaving 13 bases of the junction unmatched. The CDR3 has 19 amino acids. The CDR3 DNA is TGTGCCAGCATCCCGACCGGGACAGGGCGTTTCTCTGGGGCCAACGTCCTGACTTTC. Translating gives CASIPTGTGRFSGANVLTF.

This clonotype was counted between two and nine times. The J gene is TRBJ1-5, the V gene TRBV6-1, with TRBD1 matching 12 bases. Per germline, CDR1 MNHNS and CDR2 SASEGT. Trimming cost V 3 bases and J 6 bases; bases outside gene matches: 3. The CDR3 has 15 residues. Here the CDR3 reads CASSDWDRGLQPQHF. The CDR3 nucleotides are TGTGCCAGCAGTGATTGGGACAGGGGGCTTCAGCCCCAGCATTTT.

The CDR3 DNA sequence: TGTGCCAGCAGCCGGGACAGGGGTGCCAATGAGCAGTTCTTC. As protein: CASSRDRGANEQFF. The chain employs TRBV7-9 and TRBJ2-1; the match to TRBD1 covers 10 bases. In germline, CDR1 is SEHNR, CDR2 FQNEAQ (reference sequence). Trimming removed 5 bases from V and 6 bases from J; junction bases left unmatched: 4. This CDR3 spans 14 amino acids. The full variable domain, rest sourced from reference TRBV7-9 and TRBJ2-1, is DTGVSQNPRHKITKRGQNVTFRCDPISEHNRLYWYRQTLGQGPEFLTYFQNEAQLEKSRLLSDRFSAERPKGSFSTLEIQRTEQGDSAMYLCASSRDRGANEQFFGPGTRLTVL.

This clonotype has ten or more counts. The gene calls are TRBV7-9 and TRBJ1-1; D is ambiguous. The CDR3 is 13 residues long. V lost 2 bases to trimming and J lost 1 base, with 5 bases between them. Germline CDR1 and CDR2: SEHNR and FQNEAQ (reference sequence). The DNA of the CDR3 is TGTGCCAGCAGCTTATCGGCGAACACTGAAGCTTTCTTT. Encoded protein: CASSLSANTEAFF. Using reference TRBV7-9 and TRBJ1-1 for the parts outside the CDR3, the full variable domain is DTGVSQNPRHKITKRGQNVTFRCDPISEHNRLYWYRQTLGQGPEFLTYFQNEAQLEKSRLLSDRFSAERPKGSFSTLEIQRTEQGDSAMYLCASSLSANTEAFFGQGTRLTVV.